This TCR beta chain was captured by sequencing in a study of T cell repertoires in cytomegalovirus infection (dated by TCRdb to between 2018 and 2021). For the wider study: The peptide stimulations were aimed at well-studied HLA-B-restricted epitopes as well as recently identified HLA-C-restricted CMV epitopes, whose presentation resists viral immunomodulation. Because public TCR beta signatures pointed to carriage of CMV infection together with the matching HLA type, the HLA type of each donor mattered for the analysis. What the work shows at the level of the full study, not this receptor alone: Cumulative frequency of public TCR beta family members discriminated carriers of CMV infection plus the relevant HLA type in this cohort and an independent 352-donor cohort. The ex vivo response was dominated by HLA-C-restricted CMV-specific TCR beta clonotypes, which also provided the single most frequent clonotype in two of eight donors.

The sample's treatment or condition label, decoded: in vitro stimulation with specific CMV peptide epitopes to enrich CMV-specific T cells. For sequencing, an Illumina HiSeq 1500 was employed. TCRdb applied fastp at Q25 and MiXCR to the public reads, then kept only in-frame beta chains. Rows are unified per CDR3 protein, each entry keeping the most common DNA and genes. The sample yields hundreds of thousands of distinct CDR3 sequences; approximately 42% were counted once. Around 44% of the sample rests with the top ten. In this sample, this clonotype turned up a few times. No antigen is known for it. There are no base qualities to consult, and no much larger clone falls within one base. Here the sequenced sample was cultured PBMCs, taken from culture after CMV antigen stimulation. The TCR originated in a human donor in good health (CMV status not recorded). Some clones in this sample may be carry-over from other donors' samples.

The CDR3 region reads CASSFVGPSGETQYF. The sequence in DNA is TGTGCCAGCAGCTTTGTGGGGCCTTCCGGTGAGACCCAGTACTTC. In this chain, TRBV7-2 is recombined with TRBJ2-5; a tentative D match to TRBD1 spans 5 bases. The germline V gene gives CDR1 as SGHTA and CDR2 as FQGNSA. There are 15 amino acids in the CDR3, from cysteine to phenylalanine inclusive. CDR3 DNA is the only sequence kept; it has 45 bases, read in frame from the first base. Relative to germline, V is 3 bases shorter and J is 5 bases shorter, with 16 bases between their ends.